Sequencing of this TCR beta chain was carried out in a study of blood T cell repertoires in COVID-19. Study summary: In each case, the material was cDNA or gDNA derived from T cells, B-cell-depleted T cells, or PBMCs.

The V and J ends lost 4 bases and 4 bases, in that order; junction bases with no gene match: 7. Germline V gene data show CDR1 as MNHEY and CDR2 as SVGEGT. The CDR3 contains 15 residues. In the study's own analysis: For nucleated cells, counts were estimated from reference gene primer amplification. Measured with immunoSEQ multiplex PCR; TCRdb has only the in-frame clones, and not every one. V and J calls and clone size are those listed in that table; D and trimming were worked out from the DNA. The table records more than 95,000 clones, 85% of them present only once. The chain is built from TRBV6-2 or TRBV6-3 and TRBJ1-5; 7 nucleotides align to TRBD1. This clonotype was sampled from a woman at least 80 years old with acute or convalescent COVID-19. Sequenced input: peripheral blood. The CDR3 region has the DNA TGTGCCAGCAGTTTGACAGGGATGGGGAATCAGCCCCAGCATTTT. Protein sequence: CASSLTGMGNQPQHF.